These 25 T cell receptor beta chains came from one sample sequenced in a study of cytomegalovirus exposure and HLA in healthy donors. Both 60 Vbeta primers and 13 Jbeta primers went into the PCR. Profiled with immunoSEQ multiplex PCR; TCRdb holds only in-frame clones, not every one. The sample consists of 80,000 to 130,000 clones, about 68% of them appearing once. The specimen sequenced was PBMCs. These receptors came from a male donor in good health and CMV-seropositive.

V usage is TRBV2 and J usage is TRBJ2-7, with 15 nucleotides matching TRBD2. The CDR3 totals 17 residues. The V gene's germline CDR1 is SNHLY and CDR2 FYNNEI. The V segment lost 6 bases and the J segment 4 bases; nucleotides outside the gene matches: 10. This chain's CDR3 is CASRRSGTSGGWYEQYF. In DNA form, the CDR3 reads TGTGCCAGCAGAAGATCCGGGACTAGCGGGGGGTGGTACGAGCAGTACTTC.

Of note for this clone: The same CDR3 also results from other DNA sequences found in this sample. The chain carries TRBV7-2 and TRBJ2-5; 7 nucleotides agree with TRBD2. V gave up 3 bases and J gave up 3 bases; unmatched junction bases: 1. This CDR3 is 13 amino acids long. Germline loops: CDR1 SGHTA, CDR2 FQGNSA. The CDR3 DNA follows: TGTGCCAGCAGCTTCGCGGGGGAAGAGACCCAGTACTTC. Protein sequence: CASSFAGEETQYF.

V usage is TRBV6-6 and J usage is TRBJ1-5, with 8 bases matching TRBD1. CDR3 size: 16 residues. Germline CDR1 MNHNY, CDR2 SVGAGI (reference sequence). V lost 6 bases to trimming and J lost 0 bases; unmatched junction nucleotides: 7. The CDR3 here is CASRERQGTSNQPQHF. CDR3 bases: TGTGCCAGCAGAGAGAGACAGGGGACTAGCAATCAGCCCCAGCATTTT.

The chain couples TRBV7-6 to TRBJ1-6; 7 bases are a match to TRBD1. Germline CDR1 and CDR2: SGHVS and FNYEAQ. This CDR3 spans 13 amino acids. V trimming: 10 bases; J trimming: 4 bases; junction bases outside the gene matches: 4. The CDR3 protein is CAKTGLYNSPLHF. The CDR3 DNA reads TGTGCCAAGACAGGGTTGTATAATTCACCCCTCCACTTT.

This chain links TRBV11-3 with TRBJ1-2; a possible D gene is TRBD1 (5 bases). Trimming left V 6 bases short and J 0 bases short, with 17 bases between. From germline, CDR1 is SGHNT and CDR2 YENEEA. The CDR3 is 16 residues long. CDR3 amino acids: CASRGTRGRANYGYTF. CDR3 nucleotides: TGTGCCAGCAGGGGGACGCGGGGCCGAGCTAACTATGGCTACACCTTC.

This clone showed up just a few times. This sequence joins TRBV5-1 and TRBJ1-1; 7 bases map to TRBD1. This CDR3 has 16 amino acids. With V trimmed by 5 bases and J by 1 base, 11 bases remained unmatched. Germline CDR1 SGHRS, CDR2 YFSETQ. The CDR3 is CASRLRPGTANTEAFF. Here the CDR3 DNA reads TGCGCCAGCAGGTTAAGACCCGGGACAGCGAACACTGAAGCTTTCTTT.

The chain joins TRBV5-6 to TRBJ2-1, with TRBD1 matching over 8 bases. Germline-derived CDR1 and CDR2 are SGHDT and YYEEEE. The V gene end was trimmed by 4 bases and the J gene end by 4 bases; junction bases not matched to a gene: 13. CDR3 size: 17 residues. CDR3 residues: CASSISRGLRGYNEQFF. Written as DNA, the CDR3 is TGTGCCAGCAGCATAAGCAGGGGGCTTCGGGGATACAATGAGCAGTTCTTC.

The genes are TRBV2 and TRBJ2-1; no definite D call. This CDR3 is built from 15 residues. The germline gives CDR1 SNHLY, CDR2 FYNNEI. V was trimmed by 5 bases and J by 0 bases, leaving 11 bases between them. The CDR3 is CASSISASSYNEQFF. The CDR3 coding sequence is TGTGCCAGCAGTATCAGCGCGAGCTCCTACAATGAGCAGTTCTTC. The variable domain in full, with the rest retrieved from reference TRBV2 and TRBJ2-1, is EPEVTQTPSHQVTQMGQEVILRCVPISNHLYFYWYRQILGQKVEFLVSFYNNEISEKSEIFDDQFSVERPDGSNFTLKIRSTKLEDSAMYFCASSISASSYNEQFFGPGTRLTVL.

This rearrangement joins TRBV11-2 to TRBJ1-3, with 7 positions matching TRBD1. Per the germline V gene, CDR1 is SGHAT and CDR2 is FQNNGV. The junction had 4 bases not matched to a gene; V was cut back by 2 bases and J by 0 bases. There are 16 residues in the CDR3. CDR3 bases: TGTGCCAGCAGCTTAAGCACAGGGGTCTCTGGAAACACCATATATTTT. Protein sequence: CASSLSTGVSGNTIYF.

The count of this clone is one. The CDR3 protein is CASSQEVTRRTNGGELFF. CDR3 DNA sequence: TGCGCCAGCAGCCAAGAAGTGACTAGGAGGACGAACGGCGGGGAGCTGTTTTTT. The chain couples TRBV4-3 to TRBJ2-2, with D maybe TRBD2 (6 bases). Germline V gives CDR1 LGHNA, CDR2 YSLEER. V was pared by 0 bases and J by 7 bases, with 21 bases between. CDR3 length equals 18 residues.

The rearrangement joins TRBV27 to TRBJ1-6, with a possible D match to TRBD1 (5 bases). V shed 5 bases and J shed 0 bases, with 14 bases lying between them. Germline assignment: CDR1 MNHEY and CDR2 SMNVEV (reference sequence). The length of the CDR3 is 17 residues. The CDR3 nucleotides are TGTGCCAGCAGTGTCCAAAGACAGAGCTCCTATAATTCACCCCTCCACTTT. This gives the protein CASSVQRQSSYNSPLHF.

V gene TRBV5-6 combines with J gene TRBJ1-1; 7 bases align to TRBD1. The J segment lost 6 bases and the V segment lost 1 base, leaving 6 bases of the junction unmatched. Germline V lookup: CDR1 SGHDT, CDR2 YYEEEE. The CDR3 is made up of 14 amino acids. CDR3 sequence: CASSLSTGFAEAFF. For the CDR3, the DNA is TGTGCCAGCAGCTTGTCGACAGGGTTCGCTGAAGCTTTCTTT.

The V call is TRBV9, the J call TRBJ1-4; D gene unclear. Trimming shortened V by 4 bases and J by 5 bases, and 9 bases separated the two germline ends. The CDR3 is 13 amino acids. In germline, CDR1 is SGDLS, CDR2 YYNGEE. Written as DNA, the CDR3 is TGTGCCAGCAGCAGGAGTGCGAATGAAAAACTGTTTTTT. It specifies CASSRSANEKLFF.

The chain couples TRBV11-2 to TRBJ1-2; 7 bases agree with TRBD1. Germline CDR1 and CDR2: SGHAT and FQNNGV. V lost 4 bases and J lost 3; bases outside the gene matches: 2. The length of the CDR3 is 13 residues. Here the CDR3 DNA reads TGTGCCAGCAGCTCGACAGGGTACTATGGCTACACCTTC. Protein sequence: CASSSTGYYGYTF.

This chain connects TRBV7-2 to TRBJ1-4, with D tentatively TRBD1 (6 bases). This CDR3 comprises 14 residues. The V gene's germline CDR1 is SGHTA and CDR2 FQGNSA. V lost 5 bases, J lost 4 bases, and 11 bases lay in between. The CDR3, as DNA: TGTGCCAGCAGCCCCAGGGGCCTTAATGAAAAACTGTTTTTT. The encoded protein is CASSPRGLNEKLFF.

This clone was picked up one time. The chain links TRBV18 to TRBJ1-2, with 8 nucleotides matching TRBD1. V was clipped by 4 bases and J by 3 bases; unmatched bases: 10. This CDR3 is 16 amino acids long. CDR1 is KGHSH and CDR2 is LQKENI in the germline V gene. CDR3 sequence (DNA): TGTGCCAGCTCACAACGAGGCCAGGGGGCGGACTATGGCTACACCTTC. Translated, it gives CASSQRGQGADYGYTF.

The chain couples TRBV11-2 to TRBJ2-7; D perhaps matches TRBD1 (6 bases). CDR3 length: 16 residues. CDR1 is SGHAT, CDR2 FQNNGV, per germline. V dropped 4 bases and J dropped 3 bases, with 19 bases sitting between them. The CDR3 is CASSSPWTATDYEQYF. The CDR3 DNA reads as TGTGCCAGCAGCTCACCGTGGACAGCCACAGACTACGAGCAGTACTTC.

The chain couples TRBV20-1 to TRBJ2-5, with D maybe TRBD1 (6 bases). Per the germline V gene, CDR1 is DFQATT and CDR2 is SNEGSKA (reference sequence). The V end lost 3 bases, the J end lost 5 bases, and 7 bases lay between the germline ends. The CDR3 extends over 11 amino acids. The CDR3 DNA reads TGCAGTGCTAGTACAGGGGAGACCCAGTACTTC. Amino acids: CSASTGETQYF.

The chain links TRBV4-3 to TRBJ2-1; 8 bases align to TRBD2. CDR1 is LGHNA, CDR2 YSLEER, per germline. This CDR3 has 15 amino acids. J lost 6 bases, V lost 0 bases, and 4 bases had no gene match. The CDR3 here is CASSQDVGGVNEQFF. CDR3 nucleotides: TGCGCCAGCAGCCAAGATGTCGGGGGGGTCAATGAGCAGTTCTTC.

CDR3 sequence (DNA): TGTGCCAGCTCACCGCCAGATGGGCAGATGAACACTGAAGCTTTCTTT. It encodes CASSPPDGQMNTEAFF. The rearrangement uses TRBV18 and TRBJ1-1; D is unresolved. Germline loops: CDR1 KGHSH, CDR2 LQKENI. V lost 3 bases and J 0 bases, leaving 14 bases between the germline ends. This CDR3 has 16 amino acids.

The V gene is TRBV19, the J gene TRBJ1-6; 9 bases line up with TRBD1. V lost 4 bases, J lost 10 bases, and 5 bases stayed unmatched. The CDR3 covers 14 residues. Germline loops: CDR1 LNHDA, CDR2 SQIVND (reference sequence). For the CDR3, the DNA is TGTGCCAGTAGTACCACAGGGGGCAAGTCACCCCTCCACTTT. As protein: CASSTTGGKSPLHF. The full variable domain, its missing parts supplied by reference TRBV19 and TRBJ1-6, is DGGITQSPKYLFRKEGQNVTLSCEQNLNHDAMYWYRQDPGQGLRLIYYSQIVNDFQKGDIAEGYSVSREKKESFPLTVTSAQKNPTAFYLCASSTTGGKSPLHFGNGTRLTVT.

This chain joins TRBV11-3 and TRBJ2-2, with TRBD1 identical over 7 bases. Germline values: CDR1 SGHNT, CDR2 YENEEA. CDR3 length: 15 residues. V was pared by 8 bases and J by 1 base, with 7 bases of the junction left unmatched. The CDR3, as DNA: TGTGCCAGCGGCCAGAGGACAGGGAACACCGGGGAGCTGTTTTTT. It specifies CASGQRTGNTGELFF.

The chain couples TRBV4-2 to TRBJ1-2, with TRBD1 as a possible D gene (5 bases). V lost 0 bases and J 7 bases, leaving 12 bases between the germline ends. Germline V gives CDR1 LGHNA, CDR2 YNFKEQ. The CDR3 totals 14 residues. As DNA, the CDR3 is TGTGCCAGCAGCCAAGATGGGGACTTAACTGGCTACACCTTC. It codes for CASSQDGDLTGYTF.

The chain joins TRBV9 to TRBJ1-5; TRBD1 might be the D (5 bases). The CDR3 runs 15 residues. V shed 4 bases and J shed 3 bases, with 14 bases lying between them. Germline lookup yields CDR1 SGDLS and CDR2 YYNGEE. The CDR3 loop is CASSPGVGVNQPQHF. DNA for the CDR3: TGTGCCAGCAGCCCGGGGGTAGGAGTCAATCAGCCCCAGCATTTT.

CDR3 amino acids: CASSELGTRRGYTF. The CDR3 DNA is TGTGCCAGCAGTGAACTCGGGACTCGCAGAGGCTACACCTTC. V gene TRBV25-1 combines with J gene TRBJ1-2, with TRBD1 as a possible D gene (5 bases). Per the germline V gene, CDR1 is MGHDK and CDR2 is SYGVNS. The V gene lost 2 bases and the J gene lost 8 bases, with 15 bases spanning the gap. This CDR3 contains 14 residues.